The 3 T cell receptor beta chains reported below all come from one sample, sequenced in a study of CD8+ T cells in alopecia areata (dated 2018 in TCRdb). Libraries were constructed by the immunoSEQ multiplex PCR assay. To provide template for TCR sequencing, every sample had RNA extracted and reverse transcribed into cDNA. The source is immuneACCESS, and TCRdb retained only in-frame sequences with V and J called. Part of the clones is not carried over; for the studies checked, unresolved V genes explain less than half of this, and the remainder is unexplained. This sample has about 120,000 clones in its table, and roughly 66% of those were observed once. Together, the top ten hold around 2.7% of the sample. Source material: CD4+ T cells sorted from blood. The receptors stem from a human donor in good health.

The rearrangement uses TRBV5-6 and TRBJ2-7, with 8 bases fitting TRBD1. The CDR3 covers 15 residues. Germline values: CDR1 SGHDT, CDR2 YYEEEE. V shed 0 bases, J shed 2 bases, and the junction held 4 bases outside the gene matches. CDR3 protein: CASSLAGTGAYEQYF. Written as DNA, the CDR3 is TGTGCCAGCAGCTTGGCCGGGACAGGAGCCTACGAGCAGTACTTC.

CDR3 in DNA: TGCAGCCCTGGCGACACTGAAGCTTTCTTT. Translating it yields CSPGDTEAFF. The chain carries TRBV29-1 and TRBJ1-1; D not resolved. The germline gives CDR1 SQVTM, CDR2 ANQGSEA. This CDR3 has 10 residues. Between the trimmed V and J ends, which lost 8 bases and 3 bases, there was a span of 7 bases. Using reference TRBV29-1 and TRBJ1-1 for the parts outside the CDR3, the full variable domain is SAVISQKPSRDICQRGTSLTIQCQVDSQVTMMFWYRQQPGQSLTLIATANQGSEATYESGFVIDKFPISRPNLTFSTLTVSNMSPEDSSIYLCSPGDTEAFFGQGTRLTVV.

The V call is TRBV7-2, the J call TRBJ2-5, with 15 positions matching TRBD2. The V and J ends lost 4 bases and 3 bases, in that order; junction bases with no gene match: 3. The CDR3 loop spans 16 amino acids. The germline V gene has CDR1 SGHTA and CDR2 FQGNSA. The CDR3 nucleotides read TGTGCCAGCAGCTCTGGACTAGCGGGGGGGAAAGAGACCCAGTACTTC. Amino acids: CASSSGLAGGKETQYF.